The present T cell receptor (beta chain) was sequenced within a study of identical twins. This CDR3 spans 14 amino acids. V lost 4 bases and J 7 bases, leaving 13 bases between the germline ends. This clonotype was detected only a few times. The target antigen is unknown. A universal primer site came from template switching; cDNA carried unique molecular identifiers. Using its own MiXCR run on the 5' RACE reads, TCRdb lists one record per CDR3 protein. The table lists roughly 240,000 distinct CDR3 sequences, about 7% of them singletons, with 3.5% to 4% in the top ten. Findings and limits, study-wide: Not following the same donors, the study drew its conclusions from cross-sectional statistical analysis. For out-of-frame beta sequences, excess twin sharing was weaker. Invariant T cells like MAIT and iNKT could partly confound the zero-insertion analyses.

These records were also assigned to another study, of yellow fever vaccine responses in identical twins.

The sequenced material came from memory (CD45RO+) T cells sorted from blood. The rearrangement links TRBV12-3 or TRBV12-4 to TRBJ2-2; D remains ambiguous. This clonotype was sampled from a woman aged 18 to 35 in good health. The CDR3 reads CASSSGPGGGELFF. CDR3 DNA: TGTGCCAGCAGTTCCGGCCCGGGTGGCGGGGAGCTGTTTTTT.